The next 19 T cell receptor beta chains were all read from a single sample in a study of CD8 T cells in Susac syndrome. Random hexamers served to reverse transcribe roughly 0.5 to 1 ug RNA. Using its own MiXCR run on the immunoSEQ multiplex PCR reads, TCRdb lists one record per CDR3 protein. The table records approximately 150,000 distinct CDR3 sequences, 94% of them present only once. Sequenced: CD4+ T cells from PBMCs. The receptors derive from a human donor with multiple sclerosis.

Concerning this clonotype: Relative to the germline gene, one junction end is altered; a read error may explain this. The chain is built from TRBV29-1 and TRBJ2-2; 8 bases fit TRBD1. The CDR3 consists of 13 residues. The V gene's germline CDR1 is SQVTM and CDR2 ANQGSEA. This CDR3 is CSIDRGYDGELFF. The CDR3, as DNA: TGCAGCATTGACAGGGGCTATGACGGGGAGCTGTTTTTT.

The chain uses TRBV15 and TRBJ2-7, with TRBD1 matching over 11 bases. Germline V gives CDR1 LNHNV, CDR2 YYDKDF (reference sequence). The CDR3 is made up of 14 amino acids. Unmatched junction bases numbered 3, after V lost 1 base and J lost 7 bases. The DNA of the CDR3 is TGTGCCACCAGCAGAGGGGACAGGGGGGGGGAGCAGTACTTC. Protein product: CATSRGDRGGEQYF.

The V and J genes are TRBV6-1 and TRBJ2-2, with 12 bases identical to TRBD2. Germline V CDR1 and CDR2: MNHNS, SASEGT. The CDR3 has 15 amino acids. The J segment lost 5 bases and the V segment lost 6 bases, leaving 4 bases of the junction unmatched. CDR3 protein: CASRLAGGGTGELFF. In DNA form, the CDR3 reads TGTGCCAGCAGACTAGCGGGAGGCGGGACCGGGGAGCTGTTTTTT.

The J gene is TRBJ2-5, the V gene TRBV29-1; the D is unclear. CDR3 length equals 12 residues. Per germline, CDR1 SQVTM and CDR2 ANQGSEA. Trimming cost V 4 bases and J 5 bases, with 11 bases left between them. This CDR3 reads CSVVMVQETQYF. In DNA form, the CDR3 reads TGCAGCGTTGTTATGGTCCAGGAGACCCAGTACTTC.

The chain couples TRBV24-1 to TRBJ2-7; D not resolved. The CDR3 has 13 amino acids. CDR1 KGHDR and CDR2 SFDVKD come from the germline V gene. V dropped 5 bases and J dropped 0 bases, with 7 bases sitting between them. CDR3 sequence: CATSGRNSYEQYF. CDR3 coding DNA: TGTGCCACCAGTGGTCGGAACTCCTACGAGCAGTACTTC.

This chain joins TRBV20-1 and TRBJ1-1; the D gene is possibly TRBD1 (6 bases). CDR3 length: 12 residues. CDR1 is DFQATT, CDR2 SNEGSKA, per germline (reference sequence). Between the trimmed V and J ends, which lost 6 bases and 7 bases, there was a span of 15 bases. The CDR3 spells CSASGQFVEAFF. CDR3 sequence (DNA): TGCAGTGCATCAGGACAGTTCGTTGAAGCTTTCTTT.

This chain joins TRBV7-2 and TRBJ1-4, with unresolved D. Germline V gene sequence: CDR1 SGHTA, CDR2 FQGNSA. The CDR3 is made up of 14 amino acids. Deletions cut 5 bases from V and 7 bases from J, with 14 bases between. The CDR3 DNA reads TGTGCCAGCAGCCCCCAGAGCGCGGGTGAAAAACTGTTTTTT. Its protein product is CASSPQSAGEKLFF.

The rearrangement uses TRBV5-6 and TRBJ2-4; the D is unclear. Germline loops: CDR1 SGHDT, CDR2 YYEEEE. The CDR3 runs to 13 residues. V was clipped by 4 bases and J by 6 bases, with 11 bases between them. In DNA form, the CDR3 reads TGTGCCAGCAGCGTGAGACCGGGAAACATTCAGTACTTC. Its translation is CASSVRPGNIQYF.

The V and J genes are TRBV23-1 and TRBJ1-2; 7 positions agree with TRBD1. TRBV23-1 is labeled an ORF, and its function is uncertain. This CDR3 contains 12 residues. The V and J ends lost 9 bases and 5 bases, in that order; junction bases with no gene match: 6. This CDR3 reads CARGGQLYGYTF. Written as DNA, the CDR3 is TGCGCCAGGGGGGGACAGTTGTATGGCTACACCTTC.

The chain recombines TRBV12-3 or TRBV12-4 with TRBJ2-5, with 10 positions matching TRBD2. The CDR3 extends over 15 amino acids. After removal of 5 bases from V and 1 base from J, the junction contained 4 bases not matched to a gene. Here the CDR3 reads CASSPLAGVQETQYF. The CDR3 DNA reads TGTGCCAGCAGTCCCCTAGCGGGAGTCCAAGAGACCCAGTACTTC.

This clonotype has just a few counts. This chain uses TRBV7-2 with TRBJ2-7; 8 positions match TRBD1. In germline, CDR1 is SGHTA, CDR2 FQGNSA. There are 15 residues in the CDR3. Trimming took 5 bases from V and 4 from J; bases not matched to a gene: 10. The DNA of the CDR3 is TGTGCCAGCAGCCCTGGGACAGGCGGAATTTACGAGCAGTACTTC. The encoded protein is CASSPGTGGIYEQYF.

The chain couples TRBV30 to TRBJ1-2, with 7 nucleotides matching TRBD1. Per the germline V gene, CDR1 is GTSNPN and CDR2 is SVGIG (reference sequence). The length of the CDR3 is 13 residues. J gave up 4 bases and V 3 bases, and 5 bases lay outside the gene matches. The CDR3 DNA reads as TGTGCCTGGAGGGTTACAGGGGTCTATGGCTACACCTTC. As protein: CAWRVTGVYGYTF. The full variable domain, its missing parts supplied by reference TRBV30 and TRBJ1-2, is SQTIHQWPATLVQPVGSPLSLECTVEGTSNPNLYWYRQAAGRGLQLLFYSVGIGQISSEVPQNLSASRPQDRQFILSSKKLLLSDSGFYLCAWRVTGVYGYTFGSGTRLTVV.

This chain connects TRBV7-9 to TRBJ1-3, with D uncertain. Trimming shortened V by 4 bases and J by 3 bases, and 10 bases separated the two germline ends. The V gene's germline CDR1 is SEHNR and CDR2 FQNEAQ (reference sequence). The CDR3 sequence is 14 residues long. CDR3 in amino acids: CASSSLESGNTIYF. DNA of the CDR3: TGTGCCAGCAGCTCACTCGAAAGTGGAAACACCATATATTTT.

The CDR3 DNA reads as TGTGCCAGCTCACCAGGACAGCTCTACGAGCAGTACTTC. It yields the protein CASSPGQLYEQYF. The genes are TRBV18 and TRBJ2-7, with a weak D call TRBD1 (6 bases). Trimming took off 2 bases at V and 3 bases at J, with 8 bases between the two ends. The CDR3 runs 13 residues. From germline, CDR1 is KGHSH and CDR2 LQKENI.

This chain connects TRBV20-1 to TRBJ2-7, with no clear D. V lost 3 bases and J lost 4, with 10 bases in between. There are 12 residues in the CDR3. The germline V gene has CDR1 DFQATT and CDR2 SNEGSKA (reference sequence). This chain's CDR3 is CSASWQQYEQYF. The CDR3 nucleotides read TGCAGTGCTAGTTGGCAGCAATACGAGCAGTACTTC.

The chain recombines TRBV20-1 with TRBJ2-1; tentatively, D is TRBD2 (6 bases). The V end lost 2 bases, the J end lost 9 bases, and 17 bases lay between the germline ends. CDR1 and CDR2 from the germline V gene are DFQATT and SNEGSKA (reference sequence). CDR3 length equals 14 residues. The CDR3 here is CSARSFGGGGEQFF. The CDR3 coding sequence is TGCAGTGCTAGATCGTTCGGGGGAGGTGGTGAGCAGTTCTTC.

The chain couples TRBV27 to TRBJ2-3, with D perhaps TRBD2 (6 bases). V was cut by 8 bases and J by 8 bases, with 20 bases left in between. Germline CDR1 MNHEY, CDR2 SMNVEV (reference sequence). The CDR3 loop spans 14 amino acids. The CDR3 region is CASYPLGGHGTQYF. The CDR3 bases are TGTGCCAGCTACCCCCTGGGAGGCCACGGTACGCAGTATTTT.

The rearrangement uses TRBV5-6 and TRBJ2-1, with TRBD1 matching 8 bases. The CDR3 is 13 amino acids. Germline CDR1 is SGHDT and CDR2 is YYEEEE. Trimming took 3 bases from V and 10 from J; bases not matched to a gene: 6. CDR3 nucleotide sequence: TGTGCCAGCAGCTGGACAGGGTCTGGGGAGCAGTTCTTC. It translates to CASSWTGSGEQFF. Full variable domain (remainder filled in from reference TRBV5-6 and TRBJ2-1): DAGVTQSPTHLIKTRGQQVTLRCSPKSGHDTVSWYQQALGQGPQFIFQYYEEEERQRGNFPDRFSGHQFPNYSSELNVNALLLGDSALYLCASSWTGSGEQFFGPGTRLTVL.

The chain joins TRBV7-9 to TRBJ1-2; maybe TRBD1 (6 bases). The germline V gene encodes CDR1 SEHNR and CDR2 FQNEAQ (reference sequence). The CDR3 runs to 13 residues. The germline V and J ends were trimmed by 1 base and 6 bases, with 9 bases remaining between them. CDR3 protein: CASSLEGGHGYTF. The CDR3 coding sequence is TGTGCCAGCAGCTTAGAGGGGGGCCATGGCTACACCTTC.